The 15 T cell receptor beta chains below all came from one sample that was sequenced in a study of blood T cell repertoires in COVID-19. Generated by immunoSEQ multiplex PCR, the TCRdb table keeps only in-frame clones and is missing some. The repertoire holds about 200,000 clones, with 70% to 90% as singletons. The sequenced material came from peripheral blood. The receptor source for this set is a man aged 25 to 40 who had recovered from COVID-19.

The chain has TRBV9 and TRBJ1-3; TRBD1 is a possible D gene (6 bases). The length of the CDR3 is 19 residues. Germline V CDR1 and CDR2: SGDLS, YYNGEE. V was trimmed by 2 bases and J by 0 bases, leaving 21 bases between them. CDR3 DNA: TGTGCCAGCAGCGTCTCCTCTCAGGGGAACATAGGCTCTGGAAACACCATATATTTT. Translating it yields CASSVSSQGNIGSGNTIYF.

The genes are TRBV3-1 (or the pseudogene TRBV3-2) and TRBJ2-1, with D uncertain. CDR1 and CDR2 (germline): LGHDT, YNNKEL (reference sequence). The CDR3 consists of 12 residues. Between the trimmed V and J ends, which lost 0 bases and 9 bases, there was a span of 6 bases. CDR3 sequence (DNA): TGTGCCAGCAGCCAAGAGATCGGTGAGCAGTTCTTC. It is translated as CASSQEIGEQFF.

The V call is TRBV5-1, the J call TRBJ1-6, with D possibly TRBD1 on 5 matching bases. Trimming shortened V by 0 bases and J by 9 bases, and 16 bases separated the two germline ends. The CDR3 has 16 amino acids. Germline CDR1 and CDR2: SGHRS and YFSETQ. This CDR3 reads CASSLVPGWGGSPLHF. CDR3 DNA: TGCGCCAGCAGCTTGGTTCCAGGGTGGGGTGGTTCACCCCTCCACTTT.

This chain's CDR3 is CASSPIFQGDEKLFF. CDR3 sequence (DNA): TGTGCCAGCTCACCCATCTTCCAGGGGGATGAAAAACTGTTTTTT. This rearrangement joins TRBV18 to TRBJ1-4; the match to TRBD1 covers 7 bases. The CDR3 is 15 amino acids. V trimming: 3 bases; J trimming: 6 bases; junction bases outside the gene matches: 7. CDR1 is KGHSH and CDR2 is LQKENI in the germline V gene.

The chain employs TRBV7-2 and TRBJ2-1; possible D gene TRBD1, 7 bases. The CDR3 runs to 15 residues. Germline loops: CDR1 SGHTA, CDR2 FQGNSA. The V and J ends lost 7 bases and 7 bases respectively, with 20 bases between them. CDR3 coding DNA: TGTGCCAGCAACACACAGGGGACTTACTTGAATGAGCAGTTCTTC. Residues: CASNTQGTYLNEQFF.

The chain joins TRBV7-2 to TRBJ2-7; D might be TRBD1 (6 bases). V was pared by 3 bases and J by 2 bases, with 8 bases between. Germline CDR1 SGHTA, CDR2 FQGNSA. This CDR3 contains 13 residues. CDR3 DNA: TGTGCCAGCAGCTTGACAGGACCCTACGAGCAGTACTTC. Translated, it gives CASSLTGPYEQYF. Combining the CDR3 with reference TRBV7-2 and TRBJ2-7 gives the whole variable domain GAGVSQSPSNKVTEKGKDVELRCDPISGHTALYWYRQSLGQGLEFLIYFQGNSAPDKSGLPSDRFSAERTGGSVSTLTIQRTQQEDSAVYLCASSLTGPYEQYFGPGTRLTVT.

In this sample, this clone turned up a few times. The chain joins TRBV7-9 to TRBJ2-1, with 16 bases fitting TRBD2. CDR3 size: 16 residues. V lost 5 bases and J lost 8; bases outside the gene matches: 6. CDR1 is SEHNR and CDR2 is FQNEAQ in the germline V gene (reference sequence). The CDR3 DNA sequence: TGTGCCAGCAGCGGGACTAGCGGGGGGGCGGGCGATGAGCAGTTCTTC. It codes for CASSGTSGGAGDEQFF.

This clone was recorded once. This chain uses TRBV2 with TRBJ2-4; 8 bases align to TRBD1. Germline-derived CDR1 and CDR2 are SNHLY and FYNNEI. Unmatched junction bases numbered 8, after V lost 7 bases and J lost 0 bases. This CDR3 region has 16 residues. The CDR3 spells CASTLDRALAKNIQYF. The CDR3 nucleotides read TGTGCCAGCACCCTGGACAGGGCTTTAGCCAAAAACATTCAGTACTTC.

The CDR3 loop is CATLTRLRPYEQYF. CDR3 nucleotide sequence: TGTGCCACCCTTACTAGACTGAGGCCCTACGAGCAGTACTTC. The chain employs TRBV27 and TRBJ2-7; a weak D match, TRBD2 (5 bases). V was cut by 10 bases and J by 2 bases, with 18 bases left in between. The CDR3 has 14 residues. CDR1 is MNHEY, CDR2 SMNVEV, per germline (reference sequence).

This rearrangement joins TRBV6-5 to TRBJ1-1, with D unresolved. V was shortened by 3 bases and J by 11 bases, with 16 bases between the two germline ends. The length of the CDR3 is 13 residues. Germline-derived CDR1 and CDR2 are MNHEY and SVGAGI. CDR3 loop: CASSYILQDNAFF. Written as DNA, the CDR3 is TGTGCCAGCAGTTATATTCTTCAGGATAACGCTTTCTTT.

The rearrangement uses TRBV18 and TRBJ2-7; 7 positions match TRBD1. The CDR3 extends over 15 amino acids. The V gene's germline CDR1 is KGHSH and CDR2 LQKENI. Trimming cost V 0 bases and J 4 bases; bases outside gene matches: 6. The CDR3 DNA sequence: TGTGCCAGCTCACCACCCAGGACAGGAGTTTACGAGCAGTACTTC. It yields the protein CASSPPRTGVYEQYF. Variable domain in full (rest from reference TRBV18 and TRBJ2-7): NAGVMQNPRHLVRRRGQEARLRCSPMKGHSHVYWYRQLPEEGLKFMVYLQKENIIDESGMPKERFSAEFPKEGPSILRIQQVVRGDSAAYFCASSPPRTGVYEQYFGPGTRLTVT.

The chain couples TRBV5-6 to TRBJ2-1, with D possibly being TRBD1 (6 bases). This CDR3 is built from 16 residues. The V end lost 0 bases, the J end lost 1 base, and 11 bases lay between the germline ends. Germline V gene sequence: CDR1 SGHDT, CDR2 YYEEEE. CDR3: CASSLGTASSYNEQFF. CDR3 coding DNA: TGTGCCAGCAGCTTGGGGACAGCTTCGTCCTACAATGAGCAGTTCTTC.

The chain employs TRBV9 and TRBJ2-5; D is ambiguous. CDR3 length equals 13 residues. Germline values: CDR1 SGDLS, CDR2 YYNGEE. Between the trimmed V and J ends, which lost 4 bases and 3 bases, there was a span of 10 bases. CDR3 DNA: TGTGCCAGCAGCCAAGCCCCTAAAGAGACCCAGTACTTC. As protein: CASSQAPKETQYF. The whole variable domain, filled in from reference TRBV9 and TRBJ2-5, reads DSGVTQTPKHLITATGQRVTLRCSPRSGDLSVYWYQQSLDQGLQFLIQYYNGEERAKGNILERFSAQQFPDLHSELNLSSLELGDSALYFCASSQAPKETQYFGPGTRLLVL.

The chain recombines TRBV29-1 with TRBJ1-2; no reliable D call. Trimming left V 2 bases short and J 3 bases short, with 7 bases between. Looked up from germline, CDR1 is SQVTM and CDR2 is ANQGSEA. The CDR3 spans 12 residues. In DNA form, the CDR3 reads TGCAGCGTTGAACGAGGTGACTATGGCTACACCTTC. Translation: CSVERGDYGYTF.

This clone has only a few counts. This chain joins TRBV5-1 and TRBJ1-5; no firm D call. V gave up 2 bases and J gave up 7 bases, with 13 bases separating them. The germline CDR1 and CDR2 sequences are SGHRS and YFSETQ. The CDR3 is 14 amino acids. The CDR3 bases are TGCGCCAGCAGCTTAATCGGGATGGAACAGCCCCAGCATTTT. It codes for CASSLIGMEQPQHF.